This T cell receptor (beta chain) originates from a study of Graves' ophthalmopathy and Graves' hyperthyroidism. Using RNA transcripts, the TCR beta CDR3 regions were amplified. HTBI primers were employed in first-round RT-PCR, then a second-round multiplex PCR followed. One entry per CDR3 protein, called by TCRdb with MiXCR from the multiplex PCR reads. The profile shows about 740,000 distinct CDR3 sequences, 40% of them singletons. Active ophthalmopathy (CAS at least 3, NOSPECS at least 4), lasting under 3 months. Other autoimmune diseases, uncontrolled infections, pregnancy or lactation led to the exclusion of patients. Orbital computed tomography, thyroid ultrasound, TRAb, serum thyroxine and clinical symptoms formed the basis of diagnosis. The sequenced sample consisted of peripheral blood. This clonotype was obtained from an adult man with Graves' ophthalmopathy.

CDR3 DNA sequence: TGTGCCTGGAGTCCGGCAGGGGATCAGCCCCAGCATTTT. Its translation: CAWSPAGDQPQHF. V gene TRBV24-1 combines with J gene TRBJ1-5; D perhaps matches TRBD1 (6 bases). CDR3 length: 13 residues. Germline lookup yields CDR1 KGHDR and CDR2 SFDVKD. V lost 12 bases, J lost 5 bases, and 16 bases lay in between.